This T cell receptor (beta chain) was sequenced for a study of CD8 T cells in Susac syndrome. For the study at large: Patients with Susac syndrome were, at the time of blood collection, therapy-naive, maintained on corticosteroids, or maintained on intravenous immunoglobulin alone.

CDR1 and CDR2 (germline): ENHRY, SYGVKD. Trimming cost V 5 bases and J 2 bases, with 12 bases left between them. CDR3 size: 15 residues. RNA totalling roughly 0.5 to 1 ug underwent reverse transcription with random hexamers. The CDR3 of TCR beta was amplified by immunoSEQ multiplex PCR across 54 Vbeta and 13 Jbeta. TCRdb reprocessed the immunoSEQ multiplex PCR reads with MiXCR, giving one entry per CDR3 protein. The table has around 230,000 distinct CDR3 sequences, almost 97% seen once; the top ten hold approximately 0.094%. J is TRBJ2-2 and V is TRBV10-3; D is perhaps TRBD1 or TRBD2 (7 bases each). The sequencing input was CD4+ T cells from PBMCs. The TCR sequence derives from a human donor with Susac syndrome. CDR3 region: CAISQGGANTGELFF. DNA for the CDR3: TGTGCCATCAGTCAGGGGGGGGCAAACACCGGGGAGCTGTTTTTT.